Shown below are 7 T cell receptor beta chains from a single sample sequenced in a study of T cell repertoires in cytomegalovirus infection. TCRdb reprocessed the reads via MiXCR and lists one record per CDR3 protein. The profile shows approximately 730,000 distinct CDR3 sequences, under 35% of them singletons. These receptors have no identified antigens. This specimen consisted of cultured CD8+ T cells from PBMCs, obtained from culture after CMV antigen stimulation. All receptors derive from a human donor in good health (CMV status not recorded). Some clones in this sample may be carry-over from other donors' samples.

This clonotype came up many times. The gene calls are TRBV7-9 and TRBJ1-2; tentative D call: TRBD1 (5 bases). V shed 7 bases and J shed 4 bases, with 16 bases lying between them. This CDR3 is 14 amino acids long. Germline lookup yields CDR1 SEHNR and CDR2 FQNEAQ (reference sequence). The CDR3 sequence is CASNPGDSPYGYTF. Here the CDR3 DNA reads TGTGCCAGCAACCCAGGAGACAGTCCCTATGGCTACACCTTC.

The rearrangement uses TRBV6-6 and TRBJ1-5; D call uncertain. V was trimmed by 2 bases and J by 0 bases, leaving 8 bases between them. The CDR3 has 15 residues. Per the germline V gene, CDR1 is MNHNY and CDR2 is SVGAGI (reference sequence). This chain's CDR3 is CASSYRVNSNQPQHF. The CDR3 coding sequence is TGTGCCAGCAGTTACAGGGTTAATAGCAATCAGCCCCAGCATTTT.

This chain links TRBV3-1 with TRBJ2-1, with 11 bases matching TRBD2. This CDR3 has 14 amino acids. Trimming cost V 6 bases and J 9 bases; bases outside gene matches: 7. Per germline, CDR1 LGHDT and CDR2 YNNKEL (reference sequence). For the CDR3, the DNA is TGTGCCAGCAGTCCGACTAGCGGGGATGGTGAGCAGTTCTTC. This codes for CASSPTSGDGEQFF.

The gene calls are TRBV6-2 or TRBV6-3 and TRBJ1-4, with 10 bases aligning to TRBD1. The germline V gene has CDR1 MNHEY and CDR2 SVGEGT. The CDR3 covers 17 residues. V shed 4 bases, J shed 7 bases, and the junction held 12 bases outside the gene matches. The CDR3 here is CASSSSARTGGVEKLFF. For the CDR3, the DNA is TGTGCCAGCAGTTCAAGCGCACGGACAGGGGGTGTTGAAAAACTGTTTTTT.

This clonotype was observed at least ten times. The chain carries TRBV27 and TRBJ2-2; 8 bases agree with TRBD1. Germline loops: CDR1 MNHEY, CDR2 SMNVEV (reference sequence). V lost 2 bases and J lost 0; bases outside the gene matches: 17. This CDR3 region has 21 residues. The CDR3 DNA sequence: TGTGCCAGCAGTTTAAGGGGGGACAGGTTGGCTCTCAATCCGAACACCGGGGAGCTGTTTTTT. Its protein product is CASSLRGDRLALNPNTGELFF.

The rearrangement uses TRBV29-1 and TRBJ2-6; 7 positions agree with TRBD1. This CDR3 region has 17 residues. Germline CDR1 reads SQVTM; CDR2 reads ANQGSEA. Losses at the gene ends were 4 bases for V and 0 bases for J; bases not matched to a gene: 9. This chain's CDR3 is CSVVGTDQHSGANVLTF. The CDR3 bases are TGCAGCGTTGTCGGGACAGATCAACACTCTGGGGCCAACGTCCTGACTTTC.

This chain joins TRBV12-3 or TRBV12-4 and TRBJ2-5; 8 nucleotides agree with TRBD2. The CDR3 totals 18 residues. Losses at the gene ends were 4 bases for V and 1 base for J; bases not matched to a gene: 14. CDR3 sequence (DNA): TGTGCCAGCAGTTCCCCCGGACCGGGACTAGGCCTCCAAGAGACCCAGTACTTC. Its protein is CASSSPGPGLGLQETQYF.